Each of the 25 T cell receptor beta chains below was sequenced from the same sample in a study of cytomegalovirus exposure and HLA in healthy donors. The PCR had 60 Vbeta and 13 Jbeta primers. Sequencing used immunoSEQ multiplex PCR; TCRdb keeps in-frame clones, though not all of them. The sample includes 85,000 to 100,000 clones, around three quarters of them seen just once. The sequenced sample was PBMCs. All receptors derive from a male donor in good health and CMV-seropositive.

A remark on this clone: At one boundary the junction diverges from the germline segment, which might be a read error. This chain uses TRBV6-5 with TRBJ2-7, with a possible D match to TRBD1 (7 bases). Germline values: CDR1 MNHEY, CDR2 SVGAGI. The length of the CDR3 is 12 residues. CDR3 residues: CASSYGRTGEDF. In DNA, the CDR3 is TGTGCCAGCAGTTACGGGAGGACAGGTGAAGACTTC.

This clone was detected only once. The rearrangement uses TRBV30 and TRBJ1-1; the D gene is possibly TRBD1 (5 bases). The V end was cut by 5 bases, the J end by 0 bases, with 10 bases between. There are 13 residues in the CDR3. Germline V lookup: CDR1 GTSNPN, CDR2 SVGIG (reference sequence). CDR3 sequence reads: CAWRQNMNTEAFF. As DNA, the CDR3 is TGTGCCTGGCGACAGAATATGAACACTGAAGCTTTCTTT.

Note on this clone: Mismatch with germline at one junction end may stem from a read error. This rearrangement joins TRBV30 to TRBJ1-6; D is possibly TRBD1 (6 bases). CDR1 and CDR2 from the germline V gene are GTSNPN and SVGIG (reference sequence). The CDR3 runs 16 residues. CDR3: CTWAGTTGHWNSPLHF. Here the CDR3 DNA reads TGTACCTGGGCAGGAACGACGGGACATTGGAATTCACCCCTCCACTTT. Variable domain in full (rest from reference TRBV30 and TRBJ1-6): SQTIHQWPATLVQPVGSPLSLECTVEGTSNPNLYWYRQAAGRGLQLLFYSVGIGQISSEVPQNLSASRPQDRQFILSSKKLLLSDSGFYLCTWAGTTGHWNSPLHFGNGTRLTVT.

The chain employs TRBV4-1 and TRBJ2-3; TRBD2 agrees at 12 bases. CDR1 and CDR2 from the germline V gene are MGHRA and YSYEKL. V dropped 0 bases and J dropped 2; count of bases not matched to a gene: 6. CDR3 length equals 18 residues. CDR3 sequence (DNA): TGCGCCAGCAGCCAAGATCCGCGACTAGCGGGGGCCACAGATACGCAGTATTTT. Its translation: CASSQDPRLAGATDTQYF.

Points on this clone: Other DNA sequences in the same sample also yield this CDR3. J is TRBJ2-7 and V is TRBV5-4, with 8 bases identical to TRBD2. CDR1 and CDR2 from the germline V gene are SGHNT and YYREEE (reference sequence). The CDR3 length is 15 residues. With V trimmed by 3 bases and J by 0 bases, 5 bases remained unmatched. Here the CDR3 DNA reads TGTGCCAGCAGCTCCCTGGCGGGGGGCTCCTACGAGCAGTACTTC. Protein sequence: CASSSLAGGSYEQYF. Filled out from reference TRBV5-4 and TRBJ2-7, the complete variable domain reads ETGVTQSPTHLIKTRGQQVTLRCSSQSGHNTVSWYQQALGQGPQFIFQYYREEENGRGNFPPRFSGLQFPNYSSELNVNALELDDSALYLCASSSLAGGSYEQYFGPGTRLTVT.

The chain joins TRBV5-8 to TRBJ1-4; the match to TRBD1 covers 9 bases. The J segment lost 8 bases and the V segment lost 4 bases, leaving 6 bases of the junction unmatched. This CDR3 region has 14 residues. In germline, CDR1 is SGHTS, CDR2 YDEGEE. The CDR3 DNA follows: TGTGCCAGCAGCCGGGACAGGGTGCGGGAAAAACTGTTTTTT. The encoded protein is CASSRDRVREKLFF.

This clone came up once. The chain couples TRBV5-1 to TRBJ2-2; D unclear. Germline V CDR1 and CDR2: SGHRS, YFSETQ. The CDR3 is 14 residues long. Between the trimmed V and J ends, which lost 3 bases and 0 bases, there was a span of 6 bases. The DNA of the CDR3 is TGCGCCAGCAGCTCTACCCCGAACACCGGGGAGCTGTTTTTT. Its translation: CASSSTPNTGELFF.

For this clone: One end of the junction is discordant with germline, which a read error may explain. The chain recombines TRBV6-1 with TRBJ2-1; TRBD2 matches at 8 bases. Germline loops: CDR1 MNHNS, CDR2 SASEGT. The CDR3 has 17 amino acids. The CDR3 spells CASREAGATGLYNEQFF. The CDR3 DNA sequence: TGTGCCAGCAGAGAAGCGGGGGCGACCGGCCTTTACAATGAGCAGTTCTTC.

V gene TRBV5-5 combines with J gene TRBJ2-1; TRBD1 matches 9 bases. This CDR3 contains 15 residues. Trimming cost V 4 bases and J 4 bases; bases outside gene matches: 6. Germline V gene data show CDR1 as SGHKS and CDR2 as YYEKEE (reference sequence). CDR3 DNA sequence: TGTGCCAGCAGCGCCGGGACAGGGTCATACAATGAGCAGTTCTTC. It yields the protein CASSAGTGSYNEQFF.

The chain recombines TRBV6-5 with TRBJ2-5, with TRBD2 identical over 12 bases. V gave up 8 bases and J gave up 5 bases; unmatched junction bases: 9. CDR3 size: 15 residues. Germline V CDR1 and CDR2: MNHEY, SVGAGI. The DNA of the CDR3 is TGTGCCAGCCGCGCTAGCGGGGGGGCACGGGAGACCCAGTACTTC. Protein: CASRASGGARETQYF.

J is TRBJ1-1 and V is TRBV5-6; D remains unclear. CDR1 is SGHDT, CDR2 YYEEEE, per germline. V was clipped by 1 base and J by 3 bases, with 19 bases between them. This CDR3 is built from 17 residues. The CDR3 loop is CASSLSGRGRGYTEAFF. The CDR3 DNA follows: TGTGCCAGCAGCTTGAGTGGAAGAGGGCGGGGATACACTGAAGCTTTCTTT.

This chain uses TRBV2 with TRBJ1-5; D gene uncertain. The V and J ends lost 7 bases and 5 bases respectively, with 15 bases between them. CDR3 length equals 14 residues. Germline V CDR1 and CDR2: SNHLY, FYNNEI. The chain's CDR3 is CASMAASADQPQHF. CDR3 nucleotides: TGTGCCAGCATGGCGGCCTCGGCCGATCAGCCCCAGCATTTT.

This chain links TRBV4-1 with TRBJ1-5; 9 bases agree with TRBD1. The CDR3 is made up of 17 amino acids. CDR1 and CDR2 (germline): MGHRA, YSYEKL. V was clipped by 2 bases and J by 4 bases; unmatched bases: 9. In DNA, the CDR3 is TGCGCCAGCAGCCAACACCTCCCTGGGACAGGGAATCAGCCCCAGCATTTT. This sequence encodes CASSQHLPGTGNQPQHF.

This clone has only one observation. The rearrangement joins TRBV5-1 to TRBJ1-1; 9 bases line up with TRBD1. Germline V gene data show CDR1 as SGHRS and CDR2 as YFSETQ. The CDR3 consists of 14 residues. V was pared by 4 bases and J by 1 base, with 2 bases of the junction left unmatched. The CDR3 sequence: CASSEQGANTEAFF. In DNA, the CDR3 is TGCGCCAGCAGCGAACAGGGGGCGAACACTGAAGCTTTCTTT.

The chain links TRBV14 to TRBJ1-6; 7 bases fit TRBD1. CDR1 is SGHDN, CDR2 FVKESK, per germline. V trimming: 1 base; J trimming: 7 bases; junction bases outside the gene matches: 1. The CDR3 totals 14 residues. The CDR3 reads CASSQARGNSPLHF. As DNA, the CDR3 is TGTGCCAGCAGCCAAGCCAGGGGGAATTCACCCCTCCACTTT. The full variable domain, rest sourced from reference TRBV14 and TRBJ1-6, is EAGVTQFPSHSVIEKGQTVTLRCDPISGHDNLYWYRRVMGKEIKFLLHFVKESKQDESGMPNNRFLAERTGGTYSTLKVQPAELEDSGVYFCASSQARGNSPLHFGNGTRLTVT.

The chain couples TRBV5-1 to TRBJ2-7, with D perhaps TRBD1 (5 bases). In germline, CDR1 is SGHRS, CDR2 YFSETQ. The CDR3 consists of 13 residues. V lost 5 bases, J lost 5 bases, and 14 bases lay in between. The CDR3 coding sequence is TGCGCCAGCAGGACGCAGGGTTTGAACGAGCAGTACTTC. Protein sequence: CASRTQGLNEQYF.

The chain employs TRBV5-1 and TRBJ1-1, with D hard to call. Germline V gene data show CDR1 as SGHRS and CDR2 as YFSETQ. V was trimmed by 1 base and J by 5 bases, leaving 9 bases between them. The CDR3 contains 13 residues. CDR3 region: CASSLSGRTEAFF. The CDR3 DNA reads TGCGCCAGCAGCTTGTCCGGGAGGACTGAAGCTTTCTTT.

In its sample, this clone was seen a few times. The rearrangement joins TRBV5-1 to TRBJ1-5; 7 bases match TRBD1. The germline gives CDR1 SGHRS, CDR2 YFSETQ. This CDR3 has 15 residues. The J segment lost 2 bases and the V segment lost 4 bases, leaving 6 bases of the junction unmatched. The CDR3 DNA is TGCGCCAGCAGCCTGGGGACAGAACGCAATCAGCCCCAGCATTTT. It codes for CASSLGTERNQPQHF.

The chain couples TRBV5-1 to TRBJ1-1; D possibly corresponds to TRBD1 (6 bases). The CDR3 totals 14 residues. Germline CDR1 SGHRS, CDR2 YFSETQ. Trimming left V 0 bases short and J 1 base short, with 7 bases between. The CDR3 protein is CASSLDRANTEAFF. The CDR3 bases are TGCGCCAGCAGCTTGGACAGGGCGAACACTGAAGCTTTCTTT.

This CDR3 reads CASSFVTSDLTYEQYF. The DNA of the CDR3 is TGTGCCAGCAGCTTCGTAACTAGCGACCTAACCTACGAGCAGTACTTC. This chain uses TRBV11-2 with TRBJ2-7; 7 bases are a match to TRBD2. The CDR3 is 16 residues long. The germline V gene encodes CDR1 SGHAT and CDR2 FQNNGV. V lost 3 bases and J lost 2; bases outside the gene matches: 10.

The rearrangement links TRBV30 to TRBJ2-3, with 11 bases lining up with TRBD2. V shed 3 bases and J 2 bases; nucleotides not matched to a gene: 7. Looked up from germline, CDR1 is GTSNPN and CDR2 is SVGIG (reference sequence). The CDR3 length is 16 residues. This CDR3 is CAWSRGLADLTDTQYF. The CDR3 DNA follows: TGTGCCTGGAGCAGGGGACTAGCGGACCTCACAGATACGCAGTATTTT.

The chain links TRBV9 to TRBJ1-4; D not certain. There are 13 residues in the CDR3. V was trimmed by 0 bases and J by 8 bases, leaving 8 bases between them. The germline gives CDR1 SGDLS, CDR2 YYNGEE. In DNA form, the CDR3 reads TGTGCCAGCAGCGTAGGGGAGGGAGAAAAACTGTTTTTT. Amino acid sequence: CASSVGEGEKLFF. Looking up the rest from reference TRBV9 and TRBJ1-4 gives the full variable domain: DSGVTQTPKHLITATGQRVTLRCSPRSGDLSVYWYQQSLDQGLQFLIQYYNGEERAKGNILERFSAQQFPDLHSELNLSSLELGDSALYFCASSVGEGEKLFFGSGTQLSVL.

CDR3 in amino acids: CAISEVDEQYF. The CDR3 nucleotides read TGTGCCATCAGTGAAGTAGACGAGCAGTACTTC. V gene TRBV10-3 combines with J gene TRBJ2-7; no clear D. CDR1 and CDR2 (germline): ENHRY, SYGVKD. The CDR3 is 11 residues long. Trimming left V 3 bases short and J 5 bases short, with 5 bases between.

V and J are TRBV5-1 and TRBJ1-1; no definite D call. V was clipped by 1 base and J by 3 bases, with 7 bases between them. CDR3 length: 13 amino acids. CDR1 and CDR2 from the germline V gene are SGHRS and YFSETQ. In DNA form, the CDR3 reads TGCGCCAGCAGCTTGACAGTCGACACTGAAGCTTTCTTT. Translated, it gives CASSLTVDTEAFF.

The chain combines TRBV6-5 with TRBJ2-7, with 9 bases aligning to TRBD1. CDR3 length: 14 amino acids. Germline V gene data show CDR1 as MNHEY and CDR2 as SVGAGI. V gave up 2 bases and J gave up 4 bases; unmatched junction bases: 3. The CDR3 sequence is CASSYGDREYEQYF. CDR3 DNA sequence: TGTGCCAGCAGTTACGGGGACAGGGAATACGAGCAGTACTTC.